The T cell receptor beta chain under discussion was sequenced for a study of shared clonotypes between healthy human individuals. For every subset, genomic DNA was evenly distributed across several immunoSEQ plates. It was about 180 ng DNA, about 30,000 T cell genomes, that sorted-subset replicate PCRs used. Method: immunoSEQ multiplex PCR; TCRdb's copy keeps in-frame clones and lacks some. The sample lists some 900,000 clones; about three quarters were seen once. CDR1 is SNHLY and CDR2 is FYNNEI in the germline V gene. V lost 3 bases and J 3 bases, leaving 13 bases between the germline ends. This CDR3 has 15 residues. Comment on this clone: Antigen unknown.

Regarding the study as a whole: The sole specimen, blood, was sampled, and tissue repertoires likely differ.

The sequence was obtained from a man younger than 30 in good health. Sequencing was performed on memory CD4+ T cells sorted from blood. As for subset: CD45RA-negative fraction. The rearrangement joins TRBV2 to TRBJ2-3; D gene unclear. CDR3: CASSDRSGWTDTQYF. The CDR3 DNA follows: TGTGCCAGCAGTGACCGGAGTGGTTGGACAGATACGCAGTATTTT.